This T cell receptor (beta chain) was identified during a study of monozygotic twins with cystic fibrosis. Overall study results and limits: J usage was most co-twin-similar in 8 of 16 pairs, V in 13. Clonality was generally low (median around 0.009), higher in the most severe patients.

Generated by immunoSEQ multiplex PCR, the TCRdb table keeps only in-frame clones and is missing some. The repertoire consists of about 30,000 clones, with approximately 90% occurring once and the leading ten covering 0.54%. CDR3 size: 14 residues. V gave up 4 bases and J gave up 5 bases, with 16 bases separating them. The germline V gene encodes CDR1 SGDLS and CDR2 YYNGEE. Remarks on this clone: No antigen is known for it.

The rearrangement joins TRBV9 to TRBJ2-7; maybe TRBD1 (6 bases). The receptor was derived from a girl aged 2 to 10 with cystic fibrosis. The sample comprised blood. The CDR3 spells CASSTSPGHHEQYF. DNA for the CDR3: TGTGCCAGCAGCACGAGCCCGGGACACCACGAGCAGTACTTC. The whole variable domain, remainder taken from reference TRBV9 and TRBJ2-7, is DSGVTQTPKHLITATGQRVTLRCSPRSGDLSVYWYQQSLDQGLQFLIQYYNGEERAKGNILERFSAQQFPDLHSELNLSSLELGDSALYFCASSTSPGHHEQYFGPGTRLTVT.